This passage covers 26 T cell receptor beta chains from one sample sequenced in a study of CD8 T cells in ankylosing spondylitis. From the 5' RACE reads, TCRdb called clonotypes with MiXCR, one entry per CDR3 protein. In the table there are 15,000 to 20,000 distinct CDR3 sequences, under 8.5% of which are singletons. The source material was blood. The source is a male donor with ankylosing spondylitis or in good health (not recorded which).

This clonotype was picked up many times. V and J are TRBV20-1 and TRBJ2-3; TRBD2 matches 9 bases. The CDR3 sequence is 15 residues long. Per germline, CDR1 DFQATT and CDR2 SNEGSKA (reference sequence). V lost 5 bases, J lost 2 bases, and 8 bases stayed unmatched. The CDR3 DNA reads TGCAGTGCTGGGGGGCTAGCGGGGATCACAGATACGCAGTATTTT. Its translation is CSAGGLAGITDTQYF.

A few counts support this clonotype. The CDR3 here is CASSYGRGLYFAEAFF. The CDR3 bases are TGTGCCAGCAGTTACGGCCGGGGGCTTTATTTCGCTGAAGCTTTCTTT. This rearrangement joins TRBV6-2 or TRBV6-3 to TRBJ1-1, with D perhaps TRBD1 (6 bases). The CDR3 is 16 residues long. Germline V gene sequence: CDR1 MNHEY, CDR2 SVGEGT. The germline V and J ends were trimmed by 2 bases and 6 bases, with 19 bases remaining between them.

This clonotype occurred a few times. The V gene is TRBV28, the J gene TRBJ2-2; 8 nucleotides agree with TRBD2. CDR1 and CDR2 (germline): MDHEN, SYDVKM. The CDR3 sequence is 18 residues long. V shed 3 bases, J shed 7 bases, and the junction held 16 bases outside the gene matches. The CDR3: CASSFPGDSGAIGGELFF. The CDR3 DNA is TGTGCCAGCAGTTTCCCTGGGGATAGCGGGGCCATCGGCGGGGAGCTGTTTTTT.

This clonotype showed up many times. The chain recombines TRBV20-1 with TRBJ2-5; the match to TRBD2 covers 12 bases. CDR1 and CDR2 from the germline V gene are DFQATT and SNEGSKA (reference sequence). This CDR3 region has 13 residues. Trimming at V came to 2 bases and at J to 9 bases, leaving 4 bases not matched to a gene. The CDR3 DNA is TGCAGTGCTAGATTGACTAGCGGGAGATCCCAGTACTTC. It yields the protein CSARLTSGRSQYF.

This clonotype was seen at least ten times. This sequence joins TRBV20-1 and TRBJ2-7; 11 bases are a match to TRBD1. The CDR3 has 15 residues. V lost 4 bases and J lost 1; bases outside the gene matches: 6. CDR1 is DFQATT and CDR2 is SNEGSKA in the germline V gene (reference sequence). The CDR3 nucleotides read TGCAGTGCTATAAAAGGACAGGGGGCATCCTACGAGCAGTACTTC. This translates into CSAIKGQGASYEQYF.

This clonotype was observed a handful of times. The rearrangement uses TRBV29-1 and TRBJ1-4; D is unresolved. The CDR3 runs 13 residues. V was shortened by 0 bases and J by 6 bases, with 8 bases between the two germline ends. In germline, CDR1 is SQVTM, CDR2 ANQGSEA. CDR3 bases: TGCAGCGTTGAAGATCGATATGATGAAAAACTGTTTTTT. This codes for CSVEDRYDEKLFF.

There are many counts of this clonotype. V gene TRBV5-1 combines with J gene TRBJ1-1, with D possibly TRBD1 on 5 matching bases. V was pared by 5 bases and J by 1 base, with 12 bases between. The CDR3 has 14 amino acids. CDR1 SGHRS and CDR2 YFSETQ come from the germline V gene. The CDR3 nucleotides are TGCGCCAGCAGTAGGGGAGTCGAGAACACTGAAGCTTTCTTT. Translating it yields CASSRGVENTEAFF.

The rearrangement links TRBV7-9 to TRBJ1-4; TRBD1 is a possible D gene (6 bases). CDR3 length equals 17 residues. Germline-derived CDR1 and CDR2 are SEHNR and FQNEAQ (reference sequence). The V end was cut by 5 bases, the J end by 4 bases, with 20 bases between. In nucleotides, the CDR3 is TGTGCCAGCAGCCTCACCCTGTCACAGGGCCATAATGAAAAACTGTTTTTT. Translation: CASSLTLSQGHNEKLFF.

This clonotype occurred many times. The CDR3 DNA follows: TGCAGCGTTGAAAAAAACCGGAACACTGAAGCTTTCTTT. It specifies CSVEKNRNTEAFF. The rearrangement links TRBV29-1 to TRBJ1-1; D unresolved. This CDR3 spans 13 amino acids. Trimming pared 2 bases from V and 1 base from J, leaving 8 bases between. In germline, CDR1 is SQVTM, CDR2 ANQGSEA. The full variable domain, rest sourced from reference TRBV29-1 and TRBJ1-1, is SAVISQKPSRDICQRGTSLTIQCQVDSQVTMMFWYRQQPGQSLTLIATANQGSEATYESGFVIDKFPISRPNLTFSTLTVSNMSPEDSSIYLCSVEKNRNTEAFFGQGTRLTVV.

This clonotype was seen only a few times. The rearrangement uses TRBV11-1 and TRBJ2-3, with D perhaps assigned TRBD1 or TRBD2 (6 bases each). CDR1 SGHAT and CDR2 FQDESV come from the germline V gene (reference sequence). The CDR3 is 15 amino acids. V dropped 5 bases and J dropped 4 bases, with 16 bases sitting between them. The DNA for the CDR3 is TGTGCCAGCAGCCCCGGAAGGGGGGTGGCAGATACGCAGTATTTT. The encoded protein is CASSPGRGVADTQYF.

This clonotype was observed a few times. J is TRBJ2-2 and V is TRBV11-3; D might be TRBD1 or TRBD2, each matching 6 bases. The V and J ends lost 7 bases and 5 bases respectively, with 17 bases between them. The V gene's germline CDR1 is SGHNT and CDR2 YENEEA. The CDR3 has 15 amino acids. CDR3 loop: CASIGSRGRTGELFF. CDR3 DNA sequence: TGTGCCAGCATTGGGTCGAGGGGGAGGACCGGGGAGCTGTTTTTT.

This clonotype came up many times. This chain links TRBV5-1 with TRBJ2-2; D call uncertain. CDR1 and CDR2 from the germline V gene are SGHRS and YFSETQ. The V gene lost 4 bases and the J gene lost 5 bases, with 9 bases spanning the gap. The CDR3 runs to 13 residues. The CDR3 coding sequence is TGCGCCAGCAGCCCGACGGTTACCGGGGAGCTGTTTTTT. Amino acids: CASSPTVTGELFF.

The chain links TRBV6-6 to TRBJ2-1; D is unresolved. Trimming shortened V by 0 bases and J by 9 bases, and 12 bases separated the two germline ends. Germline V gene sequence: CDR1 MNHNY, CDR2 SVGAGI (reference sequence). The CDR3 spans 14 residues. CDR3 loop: CASSYSNQISEQFF. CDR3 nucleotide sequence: TGTGCCAGCAGTTACTCGAATCAGATCAGTGAGCAGTTCTTC.

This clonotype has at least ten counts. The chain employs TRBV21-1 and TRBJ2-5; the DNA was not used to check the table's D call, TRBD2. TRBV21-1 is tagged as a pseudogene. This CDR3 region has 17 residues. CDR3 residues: CASSKCYREGVEETQYF. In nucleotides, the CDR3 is TGTGCCAGCAGCAAATGCTACAGGGAGGGTGTTGAGGAGACCCAGTACTTC.

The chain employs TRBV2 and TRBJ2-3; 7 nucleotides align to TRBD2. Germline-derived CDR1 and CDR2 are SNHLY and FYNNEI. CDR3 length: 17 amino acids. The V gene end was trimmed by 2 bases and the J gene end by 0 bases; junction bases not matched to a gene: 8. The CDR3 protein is CASSELRGGVSTDTQYF. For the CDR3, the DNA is TGTGCCAGCAGTGAATTGCGGGGAGGGGTTAGCACAGATACGCAGTATTTT.

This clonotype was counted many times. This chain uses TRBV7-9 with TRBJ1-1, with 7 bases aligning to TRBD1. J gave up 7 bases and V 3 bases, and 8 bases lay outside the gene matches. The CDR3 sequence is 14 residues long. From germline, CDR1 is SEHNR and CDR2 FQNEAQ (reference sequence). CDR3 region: CASSLGTEYYEAFF. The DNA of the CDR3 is TGTGCCAGCAGCTTGGGGACAGAGTATTATGAAGCTTTCTTT.

The CDR3 spells CASSPRVGGTYGYTF. In DNA form, the CDR3 reads TGTGCCAGCAGCCCCCGAGTAGGAGGCACCTATGGCTACACCTTC. The genes are TRBV7-2 and TRBJ1-2, with unresolved D. V was pared by 5 bases and J by 4 bases, with 17 bases between. This CDR3 has 15 residues. CDR1 and CDR2 from the germline V gene are SGHTA and FQGNSA.

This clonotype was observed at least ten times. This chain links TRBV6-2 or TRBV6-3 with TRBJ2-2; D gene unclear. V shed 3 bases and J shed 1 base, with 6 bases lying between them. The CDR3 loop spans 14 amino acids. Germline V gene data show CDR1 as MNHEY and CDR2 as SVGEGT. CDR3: CASSYSENTGELFF. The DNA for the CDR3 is TGTGCCAGCAGTTATTCGGAGAACACCGGGGAGCTGTTTTTT.

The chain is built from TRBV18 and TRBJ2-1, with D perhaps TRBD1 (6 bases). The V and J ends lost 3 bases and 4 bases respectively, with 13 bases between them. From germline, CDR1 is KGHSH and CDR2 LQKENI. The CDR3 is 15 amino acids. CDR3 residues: CASSPTQGKYNEQFF. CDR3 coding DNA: TGTGCCAGCTCACCGACGCAGGGGAAGTACAATGAGCAGTTCTTC.

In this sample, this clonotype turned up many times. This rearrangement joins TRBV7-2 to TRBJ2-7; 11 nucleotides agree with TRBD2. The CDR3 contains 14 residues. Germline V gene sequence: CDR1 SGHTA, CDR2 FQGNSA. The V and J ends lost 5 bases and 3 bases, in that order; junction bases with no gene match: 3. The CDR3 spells CASSPGTSGYEQYF. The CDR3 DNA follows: TGTGCCAGCAGCCCAGGGACTAGCGGCTACGAGCAGTACTTC.

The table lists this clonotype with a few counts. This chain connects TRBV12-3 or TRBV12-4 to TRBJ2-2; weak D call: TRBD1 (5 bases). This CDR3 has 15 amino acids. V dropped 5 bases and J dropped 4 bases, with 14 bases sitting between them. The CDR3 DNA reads TGTGCCAGCAGTCTGACAGTTAGGTTCACCGGGGAGCTGTTTTTT. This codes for CASSLTVRFTGELFF.

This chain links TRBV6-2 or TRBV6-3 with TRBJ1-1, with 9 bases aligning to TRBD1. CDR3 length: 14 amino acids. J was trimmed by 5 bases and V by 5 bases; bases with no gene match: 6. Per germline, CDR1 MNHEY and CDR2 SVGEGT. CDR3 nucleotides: TGTGCCAGCAGTGAACAGGGGGCAAGAACTGAAGCTTTCTTT. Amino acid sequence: CASSEQGARTEAFF.

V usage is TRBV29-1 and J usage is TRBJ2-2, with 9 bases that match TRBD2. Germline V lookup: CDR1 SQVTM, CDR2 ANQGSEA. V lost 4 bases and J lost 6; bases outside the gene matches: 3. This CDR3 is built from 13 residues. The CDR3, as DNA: TGCAGCGTTGGATTAGCGGGAGCCGGGGAGCTGTTTTTT. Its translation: CSVGLAGAGELFF.

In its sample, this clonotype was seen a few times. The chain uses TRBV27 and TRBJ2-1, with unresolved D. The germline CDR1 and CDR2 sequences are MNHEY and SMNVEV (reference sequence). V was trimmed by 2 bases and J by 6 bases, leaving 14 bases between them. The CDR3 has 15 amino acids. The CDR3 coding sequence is TGTGCCAGCAGTTTAATCCCCAACACCGGCAATGAGCAGTTCTTC. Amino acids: CASSLIPNTGNEQFF.

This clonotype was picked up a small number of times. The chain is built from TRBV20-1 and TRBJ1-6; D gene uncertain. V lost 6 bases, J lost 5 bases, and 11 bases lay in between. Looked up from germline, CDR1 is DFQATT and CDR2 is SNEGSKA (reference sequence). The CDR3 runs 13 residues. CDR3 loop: CSADQANNSPLHF. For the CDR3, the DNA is TGCAGTGCGGATCAGGCTAATAATTCACCCCTCCACTTT.

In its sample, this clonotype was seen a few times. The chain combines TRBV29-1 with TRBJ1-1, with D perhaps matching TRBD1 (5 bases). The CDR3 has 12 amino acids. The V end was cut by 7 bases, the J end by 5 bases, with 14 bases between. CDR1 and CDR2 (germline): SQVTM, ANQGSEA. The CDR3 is CSARDGLTEAFF. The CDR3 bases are TGCAGCGCCCGGGACGGCCTGACTGAAGCTTTCTTT. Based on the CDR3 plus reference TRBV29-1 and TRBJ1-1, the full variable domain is SAVISQKPSRDICQRGTSLTIQCQVDSQVTMMFWYRQQPGQSLTLIATANQGSEATYESGFVIDKFPISRPNLTFSTLTVSNMSPEDSSIYLCSARDGLTEAFFGQGTRLTVV.